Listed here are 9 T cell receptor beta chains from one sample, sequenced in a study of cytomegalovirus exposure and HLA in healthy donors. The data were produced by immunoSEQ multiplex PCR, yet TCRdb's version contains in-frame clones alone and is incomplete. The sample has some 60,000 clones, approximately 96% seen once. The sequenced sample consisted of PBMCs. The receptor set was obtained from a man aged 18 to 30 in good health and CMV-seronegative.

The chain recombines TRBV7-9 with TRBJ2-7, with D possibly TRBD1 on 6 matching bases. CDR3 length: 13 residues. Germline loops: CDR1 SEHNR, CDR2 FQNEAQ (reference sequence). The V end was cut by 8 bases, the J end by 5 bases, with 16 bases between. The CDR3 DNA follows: TGTGCCAGCGGGGACACCAAGGCGGACGAGCAGTACTTC. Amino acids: CASGDTKADEQYF. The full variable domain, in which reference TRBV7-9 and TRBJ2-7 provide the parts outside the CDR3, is DTGVSQNPRHKITKRGQNVTFRCDPISEHNRLYWYRQTLGQGPEFLTYFQNEAQLEKSRLLSDRFSAERPKGSFSTLEIQRTEQGDSAMYLCASGDTKADEQYFGPGTRLTVT.

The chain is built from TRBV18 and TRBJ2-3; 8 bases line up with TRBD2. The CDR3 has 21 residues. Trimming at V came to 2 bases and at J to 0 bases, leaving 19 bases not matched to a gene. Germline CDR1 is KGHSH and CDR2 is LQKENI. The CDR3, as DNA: TGTGCCAGCTCACCATTACGGTATCCAGCGGGAGCCCCAAGAAGCACAGATACGCAGTATTTT. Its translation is CASSPLRYPAGAPRSTDTQYF.

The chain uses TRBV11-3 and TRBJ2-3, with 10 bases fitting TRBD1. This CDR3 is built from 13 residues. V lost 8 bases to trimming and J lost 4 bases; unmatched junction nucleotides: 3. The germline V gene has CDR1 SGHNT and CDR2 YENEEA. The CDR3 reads CASGTGDSDTQYF. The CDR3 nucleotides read TGTGCCAGCGGGACAGGGGATTCAGATACGCAGTATTTT.

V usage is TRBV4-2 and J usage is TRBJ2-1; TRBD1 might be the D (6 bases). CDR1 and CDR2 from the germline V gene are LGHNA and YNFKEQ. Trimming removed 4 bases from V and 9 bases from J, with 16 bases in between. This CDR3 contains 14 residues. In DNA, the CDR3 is TGTGCCAGCAGCCGAACACTACAGGGTAGTGAGCAGTTCTTC. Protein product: CASSRTLQGSEQFF.

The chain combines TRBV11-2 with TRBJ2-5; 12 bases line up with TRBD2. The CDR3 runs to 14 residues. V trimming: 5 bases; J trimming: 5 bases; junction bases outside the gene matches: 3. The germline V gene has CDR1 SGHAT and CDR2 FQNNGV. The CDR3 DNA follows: TGTGCCAGCAGCCTAACTAGCGGGGGGGAGACCCAGTACTTC. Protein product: CASSLTSGGETQYF.

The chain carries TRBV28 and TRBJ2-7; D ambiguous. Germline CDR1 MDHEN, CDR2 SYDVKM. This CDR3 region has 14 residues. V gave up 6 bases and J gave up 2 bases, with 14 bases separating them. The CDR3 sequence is CASSAALSPYEQYF. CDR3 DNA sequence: TGTGCCAGCAGCGCTGCCCTGAGCCCCTACGAGCAGTACTTC.

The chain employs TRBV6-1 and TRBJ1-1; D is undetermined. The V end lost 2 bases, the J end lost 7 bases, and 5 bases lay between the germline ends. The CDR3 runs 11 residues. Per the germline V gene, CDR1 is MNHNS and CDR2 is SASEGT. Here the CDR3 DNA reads TGTGCCAGCAGTGAATCAGGTGAAGCTTTCTTT. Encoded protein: CASSESGEAFF.

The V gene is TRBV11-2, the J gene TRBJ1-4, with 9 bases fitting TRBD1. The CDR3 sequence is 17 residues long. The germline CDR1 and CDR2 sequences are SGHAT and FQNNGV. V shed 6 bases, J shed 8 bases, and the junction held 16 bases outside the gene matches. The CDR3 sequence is CASRPGTGTGIREKLFF. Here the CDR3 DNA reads TGTGCCAGCAGACCCGGGACAGGGACAGGCATCAGGGAAAAACTGTTTTTT.

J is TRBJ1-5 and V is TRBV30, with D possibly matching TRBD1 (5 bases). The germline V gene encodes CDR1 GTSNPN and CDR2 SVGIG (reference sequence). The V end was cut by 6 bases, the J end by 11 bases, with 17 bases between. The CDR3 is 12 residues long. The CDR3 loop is CACSGVGGSQHF. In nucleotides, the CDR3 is TGTGCCTGCTCGGGGGTGGGAGGGTCCCAGCATTTT.